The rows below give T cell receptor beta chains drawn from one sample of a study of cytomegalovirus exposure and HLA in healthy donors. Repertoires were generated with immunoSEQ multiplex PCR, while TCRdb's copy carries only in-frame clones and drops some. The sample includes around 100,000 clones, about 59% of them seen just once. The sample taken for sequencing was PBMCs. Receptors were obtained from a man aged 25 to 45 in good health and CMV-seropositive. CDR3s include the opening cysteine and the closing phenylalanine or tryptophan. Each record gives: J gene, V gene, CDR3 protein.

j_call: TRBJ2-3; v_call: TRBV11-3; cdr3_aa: CASSKSGTTEDTQYF
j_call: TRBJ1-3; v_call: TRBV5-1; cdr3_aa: CASSIGQGGGNTIYF
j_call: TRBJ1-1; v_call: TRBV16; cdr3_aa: CASSTQQNTEAFF
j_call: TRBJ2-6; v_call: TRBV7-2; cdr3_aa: CASSLAGFGANVLTF
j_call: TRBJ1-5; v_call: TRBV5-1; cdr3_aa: CASSFWDKDNQPQHF
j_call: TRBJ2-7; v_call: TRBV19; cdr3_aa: CASSVGQGHEQYF
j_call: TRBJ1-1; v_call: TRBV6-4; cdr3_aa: CASSEGDTGEAFF
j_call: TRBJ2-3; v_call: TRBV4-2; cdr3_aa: CASSQVSSGGSDTQYF
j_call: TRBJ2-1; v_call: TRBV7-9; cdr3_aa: CASSQGLSYINEQFF
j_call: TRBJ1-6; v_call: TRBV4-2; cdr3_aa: CASSQEGGRGYNSPLHF
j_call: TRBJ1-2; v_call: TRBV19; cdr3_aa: CASSWRAGNGYTF
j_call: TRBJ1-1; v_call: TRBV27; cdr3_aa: CASSWGQGNTEAFF
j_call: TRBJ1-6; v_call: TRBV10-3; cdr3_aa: CAISSWVGLNSPLHF
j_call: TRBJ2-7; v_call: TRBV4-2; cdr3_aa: CASSIRDRAYEQYF
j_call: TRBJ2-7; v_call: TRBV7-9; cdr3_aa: CASSLTGSSSYEQYF
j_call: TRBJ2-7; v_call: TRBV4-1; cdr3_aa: CASSLTGNEQYF
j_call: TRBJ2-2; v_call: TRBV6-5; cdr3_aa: CAVQGANTGELFF
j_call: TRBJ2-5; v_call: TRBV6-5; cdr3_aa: CAIGWGQLQETQYF
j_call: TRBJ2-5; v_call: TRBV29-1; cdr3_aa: CSVVAGDRETQYF
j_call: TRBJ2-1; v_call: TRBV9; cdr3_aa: CASSVVAGWVYNEQFF
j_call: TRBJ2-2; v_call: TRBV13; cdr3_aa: CASSPASGGNTGELFF
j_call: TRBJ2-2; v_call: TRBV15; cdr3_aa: CATSRDDRTGELFF
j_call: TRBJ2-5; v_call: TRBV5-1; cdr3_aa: CASSSNSGGALETQYF
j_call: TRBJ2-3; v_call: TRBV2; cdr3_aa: CASSDWTGVLVTDTQYF
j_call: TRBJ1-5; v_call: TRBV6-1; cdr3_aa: CASSGQQGRQPQHF
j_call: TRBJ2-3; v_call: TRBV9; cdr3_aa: CASSVVWRASDTQYF
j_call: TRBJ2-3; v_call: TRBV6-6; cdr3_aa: CASSYSRGGAADTQYF
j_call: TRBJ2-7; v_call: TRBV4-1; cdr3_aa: CASSQGRAYEQYF
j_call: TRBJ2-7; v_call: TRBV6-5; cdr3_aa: CASSYSIRGDNEQYF
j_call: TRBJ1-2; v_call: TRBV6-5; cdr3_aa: CASSKTTGTDYGYTF
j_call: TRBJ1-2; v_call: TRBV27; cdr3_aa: CASSFGRGVEGYTF
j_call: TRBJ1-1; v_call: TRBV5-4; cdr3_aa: CASSNKDRLEAFF
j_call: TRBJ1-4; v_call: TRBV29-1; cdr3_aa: CSVEDRQARLFF
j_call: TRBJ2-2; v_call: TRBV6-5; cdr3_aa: CASSSSGFWNTGGLFF
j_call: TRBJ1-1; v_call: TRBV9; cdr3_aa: CASSPRGGGGTEAFF
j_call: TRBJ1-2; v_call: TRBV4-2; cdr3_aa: CASSPQGSYGYTF
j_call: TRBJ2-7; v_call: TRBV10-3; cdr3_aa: CAIGSSGGPSYEQYF
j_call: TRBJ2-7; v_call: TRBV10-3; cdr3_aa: CAISERSGVGRDEQYF
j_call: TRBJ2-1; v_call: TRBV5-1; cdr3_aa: CASSLAGQGGLEQFF
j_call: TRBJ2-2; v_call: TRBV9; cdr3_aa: CASAPAALNTGELFF
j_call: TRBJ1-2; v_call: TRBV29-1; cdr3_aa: CSVEAPGTHNYGYTF
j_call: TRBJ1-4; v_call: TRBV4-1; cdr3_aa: CASSQIQGINEKLFF
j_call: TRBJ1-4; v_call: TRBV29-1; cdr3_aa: CSVRDSYNEKLFF
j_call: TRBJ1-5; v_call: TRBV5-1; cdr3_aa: CASSLDYTGAGQPQHF
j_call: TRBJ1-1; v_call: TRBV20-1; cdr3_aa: CSATQGWEAFF
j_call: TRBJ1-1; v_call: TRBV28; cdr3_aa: CASSLNWRDTEAFF
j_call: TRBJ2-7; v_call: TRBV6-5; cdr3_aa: CASSYSGGGEQYF
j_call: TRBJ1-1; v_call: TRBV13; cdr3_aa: CASSPRGTEAFF
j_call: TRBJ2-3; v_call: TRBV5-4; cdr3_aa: CASSTPLAGGQYTQYF
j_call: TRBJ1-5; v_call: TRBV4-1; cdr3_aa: CASSQTGQGAGQPQHF
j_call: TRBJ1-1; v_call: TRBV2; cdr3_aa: CASSGVTEAFF
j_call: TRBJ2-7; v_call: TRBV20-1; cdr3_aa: CSARKGDEQYF
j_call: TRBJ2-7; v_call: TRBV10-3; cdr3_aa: CAISPGQRPYEQYF
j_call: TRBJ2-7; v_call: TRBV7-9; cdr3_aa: CASSPLDRGTYEQYF
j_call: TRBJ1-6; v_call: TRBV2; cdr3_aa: CASSEVQGAGSPLHF
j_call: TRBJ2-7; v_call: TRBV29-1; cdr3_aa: CSVRHNYEQYF